The text below deals with one TCR beta chain. V shed 3 bases and J shed 5 bases, with 7 bases lying between them. Germline-derived CDR1 and CDR2 are MGHDK and SYGVNS. The CDR3 has 13 residues. PCR was performed using 60 Vbeta and 13 Jbeta primers. The data were produced by immunoSEQ multiplex PCR, yet TCRdb's version contains in-frame clones alone and is incomplete. The sample yields hundreds of thousands of clones, over 60% seen once. The record originates from a study of cytomegalovirus exposure and HLA in healthy donors. The sample consisted of PBMCs. This chain joins TRBV25-1 and TRBJ2-2; D is unresolved. This sequence was found in a man between 18 and 35 years old in good health and CMV-seronegative. Here the CDR3 DNA reads TGTGCCAGCAGTGAGTCCCGTACCGGGGAGCTGTTTTTT. Translation: CASSESRTGELFF. The whole variable domain, remainder taken from reference TRBV25-1 and TRBJ2-2, is EADIYQTPRYLVIGTGKKITLECSQTMGHDKMYWYQQDPGMELHLIHYSYGVNSTEKGDLSSESTVSRIRTEHFPLTLESARPSHTSQYLCASSESRTGELFFGEGSRLTVL.